This TCR beta chain was captured by sequencing in a study of T cell repertoires in aging, cancer and after chemotherapy. Multiplex touch-down PCR with TRB-A/B primers amplified rearranged V-D-J TRB sequences. From the multiplex PCR reads, TCRdb called clonotypes with MiXCR, one entry per CDR3 protein. This sample has roughly 9,800 distinct CDR3 sequences, with around 44% found just once. Deletions cut 6 bases from V and 8 bases from J, with 16 bases between. CDR1 and CDR2 from the germline V gene are MNHNS and SASEGT. CDR3 size: 13 residues. The template was genomic DNA from peripheral blood, not RNA.

The V and J genes are TRBV6-1 and TRBJ1-2; D remains ambiguous. This receptor was identified in a human donor in good health. The source material was blood. CDR3 bases: TGTGCCAGCAGACAAGGGCCCTGGAGAGGCTACACCTTC. As protein: CASRQGPWRGYTF.